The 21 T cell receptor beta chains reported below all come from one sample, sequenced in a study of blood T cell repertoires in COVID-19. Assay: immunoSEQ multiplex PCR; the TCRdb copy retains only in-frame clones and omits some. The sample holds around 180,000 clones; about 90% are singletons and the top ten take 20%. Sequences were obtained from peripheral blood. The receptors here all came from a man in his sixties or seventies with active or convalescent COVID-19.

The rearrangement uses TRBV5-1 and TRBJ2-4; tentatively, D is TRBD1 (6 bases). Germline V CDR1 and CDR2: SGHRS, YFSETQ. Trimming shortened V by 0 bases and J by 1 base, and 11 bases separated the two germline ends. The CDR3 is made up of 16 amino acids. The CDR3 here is CASSLAPGAAKNIQYF. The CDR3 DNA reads TGCGCCAGCAGCTTGGCGCCAGGGGCTGCCAAAAACATTCAGTACTTC.

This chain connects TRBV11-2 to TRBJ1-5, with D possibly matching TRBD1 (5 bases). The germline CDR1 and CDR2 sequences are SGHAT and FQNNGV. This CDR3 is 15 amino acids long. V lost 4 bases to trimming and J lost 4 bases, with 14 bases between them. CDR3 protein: CASSSTLGGNQPQHF. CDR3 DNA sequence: TGTGCCAGCAGCTCTACCCTGGGGGGGAATCAGCCCCAGCATTTT.

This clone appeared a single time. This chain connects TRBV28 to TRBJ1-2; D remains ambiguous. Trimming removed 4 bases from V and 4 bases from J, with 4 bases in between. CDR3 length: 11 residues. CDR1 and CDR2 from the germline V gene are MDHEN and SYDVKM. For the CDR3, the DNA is TGTGCCAGCAGTTATAGCTATGGCTACACCTTC. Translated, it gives CASSYSYGYTF.

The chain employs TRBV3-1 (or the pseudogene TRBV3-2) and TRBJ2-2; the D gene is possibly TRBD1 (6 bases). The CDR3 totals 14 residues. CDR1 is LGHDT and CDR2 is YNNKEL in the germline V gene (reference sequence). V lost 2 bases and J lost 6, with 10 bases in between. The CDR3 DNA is TGTGCCAGCAGCCAATTCACAGGGTCCGGGGAGCTGTTTTTT. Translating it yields CASSQFTGSGELFF.

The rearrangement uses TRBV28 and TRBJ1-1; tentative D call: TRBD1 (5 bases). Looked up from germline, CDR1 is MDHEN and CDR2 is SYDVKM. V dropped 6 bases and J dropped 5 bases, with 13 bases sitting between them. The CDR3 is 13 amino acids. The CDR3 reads CASRPTGGTEAFF. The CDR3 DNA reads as TGTGCCAGCAGGCCAACCGGGGGGACTGAAGCTTTCTTT.

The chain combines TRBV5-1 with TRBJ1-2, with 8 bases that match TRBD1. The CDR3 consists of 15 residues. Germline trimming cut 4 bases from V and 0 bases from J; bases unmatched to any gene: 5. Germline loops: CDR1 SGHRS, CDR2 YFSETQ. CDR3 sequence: CASSGQGSTNYGYTF. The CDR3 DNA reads TGCGCCAGCAGCGGACAGGGCTCAACTAACTATGGCTACACCTTC.

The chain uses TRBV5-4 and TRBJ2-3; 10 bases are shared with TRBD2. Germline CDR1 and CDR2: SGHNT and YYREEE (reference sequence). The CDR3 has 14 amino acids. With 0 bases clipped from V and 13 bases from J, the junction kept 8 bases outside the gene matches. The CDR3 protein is CASSLGGNSGRKYF. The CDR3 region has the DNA TGTGCCAGCAGCTTGGGGGGGAATAGCGGGAGGAAGTATTTT.

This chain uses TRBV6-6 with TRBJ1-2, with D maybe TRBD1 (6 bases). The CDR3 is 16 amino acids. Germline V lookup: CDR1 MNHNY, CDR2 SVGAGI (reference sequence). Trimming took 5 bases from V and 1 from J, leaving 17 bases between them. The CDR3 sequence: CASSRPRTDLNYGYTF. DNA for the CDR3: TGTGCCAGCAGTCGACCTAGGACAGACCTTAACTATGGCTACACCTTC.

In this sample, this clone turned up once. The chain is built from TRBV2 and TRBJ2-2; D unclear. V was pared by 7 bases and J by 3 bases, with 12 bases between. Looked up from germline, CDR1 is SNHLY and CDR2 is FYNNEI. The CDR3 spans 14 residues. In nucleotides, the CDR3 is TGTGCCAGCACTTGGAGCCCTTACACCGGGGAGCTGTTTTTT. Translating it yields CASTWSPYTGELFF.

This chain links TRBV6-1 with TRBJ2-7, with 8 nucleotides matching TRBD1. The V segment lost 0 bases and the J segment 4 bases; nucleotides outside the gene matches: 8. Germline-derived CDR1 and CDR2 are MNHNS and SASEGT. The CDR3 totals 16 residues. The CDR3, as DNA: TGTGCCAGCAGTGAAGCAGTAGGACAGGGCGTTTACGAGCAGTACTTC. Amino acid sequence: CASSEAVGQGVYEQYF.

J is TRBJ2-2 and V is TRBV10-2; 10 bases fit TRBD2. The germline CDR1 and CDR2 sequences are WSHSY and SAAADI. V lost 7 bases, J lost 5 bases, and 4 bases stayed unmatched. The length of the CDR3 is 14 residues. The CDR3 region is CASKVAGGTGELFF. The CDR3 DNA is TGCGCCAGCAAAGTAGCGGGAGGAACCGGGGAGCTGTTTTTT.

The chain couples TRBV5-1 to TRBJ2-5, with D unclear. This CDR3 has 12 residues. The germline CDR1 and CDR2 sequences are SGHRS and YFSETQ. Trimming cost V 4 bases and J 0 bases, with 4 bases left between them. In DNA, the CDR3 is TGCGCCAGCAGCCTAGACCAAGAGACCCAGTACTTC. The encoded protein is CASSLDQETQYF.

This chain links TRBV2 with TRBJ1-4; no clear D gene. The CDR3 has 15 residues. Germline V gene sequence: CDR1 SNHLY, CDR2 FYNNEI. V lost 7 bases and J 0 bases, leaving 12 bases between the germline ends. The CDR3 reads CASTRSSATNEKLFF. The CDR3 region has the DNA TGTGCCAGCACGCGGTCGTCGGCAACTAATGAAAAACTGTTTTTT.

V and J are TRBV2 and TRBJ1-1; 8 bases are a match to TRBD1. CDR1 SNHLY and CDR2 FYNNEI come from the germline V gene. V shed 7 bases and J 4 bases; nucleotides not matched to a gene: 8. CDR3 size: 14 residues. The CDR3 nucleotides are TGTGCCAGCACCGGACAGGGATTCGGCACTGAAGCTTTCTTT. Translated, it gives CASTGQGFGTEAFF.

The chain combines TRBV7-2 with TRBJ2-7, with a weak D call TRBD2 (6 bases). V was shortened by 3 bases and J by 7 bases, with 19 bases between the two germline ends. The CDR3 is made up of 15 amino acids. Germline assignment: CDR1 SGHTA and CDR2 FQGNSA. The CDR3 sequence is CASSFSGHPSGEQYF. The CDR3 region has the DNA TGTGCCAGCAGCTTTAGCGGACACCCCTCGGGAGAGCAGTACTTC.

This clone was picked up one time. CDR3 protein: CASRPGNSGANVLTF. The CDR3 DNA is TGTGCCAGCAGACCAGGCAACTCTGGGGCCAACGTCCTGACTTTC. The rearrangement links TRBV6-5 to TRBJ2-6; D remains ambiguous. This CDR3 is built from 15 residues. With 6 bases removed from V and 0 bases from J, the gap between germline ends came to 9 bases. From germline, CDR1 is MNHEY and CDR2 SVGAGI.

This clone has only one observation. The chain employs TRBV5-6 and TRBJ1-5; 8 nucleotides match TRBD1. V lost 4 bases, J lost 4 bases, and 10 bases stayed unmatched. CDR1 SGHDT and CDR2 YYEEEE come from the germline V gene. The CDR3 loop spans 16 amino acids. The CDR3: CASSRYQTGENQPQHF. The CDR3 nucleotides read TGTGCCAGCAGCCGATACCAGACAGGGGAGAATCAGCCCCAGCATTTT. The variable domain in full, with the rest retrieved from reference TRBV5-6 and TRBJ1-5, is DAGVTQSPTHLIKTRGQQVTLRCSPKSGHDTVSWYQQALGQGPQFIFQYYEEEERQRGNFPDRFSGHQFPNYSSELNVNALLLGDSALYLCASSRYQTGENQPQHFGDGTRLSIL.

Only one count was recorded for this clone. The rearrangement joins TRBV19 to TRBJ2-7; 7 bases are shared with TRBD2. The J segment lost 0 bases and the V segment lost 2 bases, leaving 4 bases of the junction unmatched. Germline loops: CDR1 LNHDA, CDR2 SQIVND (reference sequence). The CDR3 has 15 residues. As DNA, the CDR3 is TGTGCCAGTAGTATAAAGGGACTAAGCTCCTACGAGCAGTACTTC. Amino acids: CASSIKGLSSYEQYF.

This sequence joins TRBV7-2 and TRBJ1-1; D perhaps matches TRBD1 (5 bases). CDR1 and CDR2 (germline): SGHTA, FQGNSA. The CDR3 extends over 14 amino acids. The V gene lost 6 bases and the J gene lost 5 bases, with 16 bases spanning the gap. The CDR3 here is CASRSFRVETEAFF. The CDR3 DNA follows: TGTGCCAGCAGGAGCTTCAGGGTAGAGACTGAAGCTTTCTTT.

The CDR3 region has the DNA TGTGCCAGCAGCTATAATACAGGGGGCACTGAAGCTTTCTTT. The encoded protein is CASSYNTGGTEAFF. The V and J genes are TRBV7-9 and TRBJ1-1, with 8 nucleotides matching TRBD1. The CDR3 extends over 14 amino acids. CDR1 and CDR2 (germline): SEHNR, FQNEAQ (reference sequence). Unmatched junction bases numbered 5, after V lost 4 bases and J lost 4 bases.

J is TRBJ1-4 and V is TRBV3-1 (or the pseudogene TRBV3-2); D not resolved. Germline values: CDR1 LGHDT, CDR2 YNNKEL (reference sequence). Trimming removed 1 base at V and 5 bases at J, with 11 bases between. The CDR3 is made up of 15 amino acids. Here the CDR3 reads CASSQVILGNEKLFF. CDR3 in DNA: TGTGCCAGCAGCCAAGTGATCCTGGGCAATGAAAAACTGTTTTTT.